This T cell receptor beta chain stems from a study of shared clonotypes between healthy human individuals. Overall study results and limits: Naive CD4 clonotypes were shared across a handful of donors at roughly 5%. Naive subsets generally exceeded memory subsets in estimated richness. A limitation of the genetic and exposure-history diversity represented arose from few donors.

The CDR3 consists of 17 residues. V shed 1 base and J shed 0 bases, with 15 bases lying between them. The germline gives CDR1 SGHNT, CDR2 YENEEA. Nashville, Tennessee was home to all donors, who were Caucasian adults. The data were produced by immunoSEQ multiplex PCR, yet TCRdb's version contains in-frame clones alone and is incomplete. This sample has around 1,100,000 clones, with approximately 77% found just once. Turning to this clone: Its antigen is still unknown.

The clonotype was recovered from a man younger than 35 in good health. Some clones in this sample may be carry-over from other donors' samples. The chain joins TRBV11-3 to TRBJ1-1; D is possibly TRBD1 (5 bases). The specimen was memory CD4+ T cells from PBMCs. The subset: CD45RA-negative fraction. The CDR3 region is CASSLGTPKGMNTEAFF. The CDR3 DNA sequence: TGTGCCAGCAGCTTAGGTACCCCTAAGGGGATGAACACTGAAGCTTTCTTT. Full variable domain (rest looked up from reference TRBV11-3 and TRBJ1-1): EAGVVQSPRYKIIEKKQPVAFWCNPISGHNTLYWYLQNLGQGPELLIRYENEEAVDDSQLPKDRFSAERLKGVDSTLKIQPAELGDSAVYLCASSLGTPKGMNTEAFFGQGTRLTVV.